The clone carrying this T cell receptor beta chain was recorded many times. The antigen is unknown. TCRdb re-analysed the 5' RACE reads in MiXCR, keeping a single row per CDR3 protein. The table records about 57,000 distinct CDR3 sequences, 25% to 35% of them present only once. Germline V gene sequence: CDR1 SGHRS, CDR2 YFSETQ. The CDR3 has 12 residues. Deletions cut 3 bases from V and 5 bases from J, with 7 bases between. Overall study results and limits: In terms of TCR gene usage, tumor memory CD4+ T cells clustered together with blood and lymph node memory CD4+ cells, as well as with lymph node naive CD4+ cells.

This rearrangement joins TRBV5-1 to TRBJ2-3, with D possibly matching TRBD2 (5 bases). The receptor was isolated from a female donor with breast cancer. The sequenced sample was tumor-infiltrating memory CD4+ T cells sorted from the breast tumor. Subset of the sample: memory CD4+ T cells, CD4+CD45RO+CD25-. The CDR3 region is CASSSRGDTQYF. CDR3 bases: TGCGCCAGCAGCTCTCGGGGAGATACGCAGTATTTT.